The clone carrying this TCR beta chain was detected ten times or more. Its cognate antigen is unknown. This sample is part of a study of T cells after yellow fever vaccination. Study-level points and caveats: A minor fraction of clonotypes spanned both CD4 and CD8 compartments.

The CDR3 loop spans 16 amino acids. Trimming pared 1 base from V and 6 bases from J, leaving 18 bases between. Germline CDR1 is SGHVS and CDR2 is FNYEAQ. Making TCR cDNA involved 5'RACE template switching, which added UMIs and a universal primer site. TCRdb called the 5' RACE reads again in MiXCR, with one record for every CDR3 protein. The sample carries roughly 310,000 distinct CDR3 sequences, less than 4.5% recorded once. The chain uses TRBV7-6 and TRBJ1-1; tentatively, D is TRBD1 (6 bases). The sequence was obtained from a man between 18 and 29 years old who received the YFV17D yellow fever vaccine. The starting material was PBMCs, obtained on the day of the yellow fever booster vaccination. In DNA, the CDR3 is TGTGCCAGCAGCTTAGGAGACGATGAAGGGGGAGCTGAAGCTTTCTTT. It yields the protein CASSLGDDEGGAEAFF. The full variable domain, with the rest looked up from reference TRBV7-6 and TRBJ1-1, is GAGVSQSPRYKVTKRGQDVALRCDPISGHVSLYWYRQALGQGPEFLTYFNYEAQQDKSGLPNDRFSAERPEGSISTLTIQRTEQRDSAMYRCASSLGDDEGGAEAFFGQGTRLTVV.